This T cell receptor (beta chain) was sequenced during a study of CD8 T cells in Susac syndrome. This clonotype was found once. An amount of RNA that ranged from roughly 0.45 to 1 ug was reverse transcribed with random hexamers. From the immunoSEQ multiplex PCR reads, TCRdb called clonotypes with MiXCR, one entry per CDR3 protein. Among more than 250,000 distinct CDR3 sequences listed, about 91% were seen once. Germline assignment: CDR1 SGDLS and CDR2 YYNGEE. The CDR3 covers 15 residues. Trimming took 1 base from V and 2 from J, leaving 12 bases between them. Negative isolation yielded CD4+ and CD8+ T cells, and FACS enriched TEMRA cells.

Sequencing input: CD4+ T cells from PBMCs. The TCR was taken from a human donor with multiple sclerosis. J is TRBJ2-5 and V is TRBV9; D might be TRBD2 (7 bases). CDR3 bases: TGTGCCAGCAGCGTACGGGGGGCGTCTCAAGAGACCCAGTACTTC. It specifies CASSVRGASQETQYF.